This T cell receptor (beta chain) was retrieved from a study of monozygotic twins with inflammatory bowel disease. General study points: Healthy co-twins had higher TCRbeta inverse Simpson diversity than their IBD twins.

Unsorted whole blood yielded the total RNA, with T cells left unselected. TCRalpha and TCRbeta cDNA underwent two nested PCRs of about 17 and 10 cycles. TCRdb reprocessed the 5' RACE reads, keeping one entry per CDR3 protein, no DNA. The sample has approximately 400,000 distinct CDR3 sequences. In the case of this clonotype: Its antigen remains unknown.

The specimen sequenced was blood. The TCR comes from a human donor with ulcerative colitis or Crohn's disease, or a healthy co-twin of an affected twin (not recorded which).

The CDR3 sequence: CAWSDRYEQYF. The chain is built from TRBV30 and TRBJ2-7. The CDR3 totals 11 residues. Germline values: CDR1 GTSNPN, CDR2 SVGIG (reference sequence).